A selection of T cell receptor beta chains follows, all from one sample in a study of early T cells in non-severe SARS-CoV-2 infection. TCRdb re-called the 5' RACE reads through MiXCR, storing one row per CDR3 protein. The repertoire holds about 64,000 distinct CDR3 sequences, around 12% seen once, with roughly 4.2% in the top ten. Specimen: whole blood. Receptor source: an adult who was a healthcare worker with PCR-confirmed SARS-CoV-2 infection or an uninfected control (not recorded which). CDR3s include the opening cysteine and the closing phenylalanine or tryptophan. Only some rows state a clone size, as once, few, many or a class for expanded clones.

CASSGDGDNEQFF,.,TRBJ2-1,TRBV7-7
CASSVTQNTEAFF,many,TRBJ1-1,TRBV2
CSVEGDVNYGYTF,.,TRBJ1-2,TRBV29-1
CASSAPQRGAQETQYF,few,TRBJ2-5,TRBV6-2/TRBV6-3
CASSLQGAYREAFF,few,TRBJ1-1,TRBV7-2
CAISESRAARYGYTF,few,TRBJ1-2,TRBV10-3
CASSAEGETQYF,few,TRBJ2-5,TRBV7-7
CSVSGGTEAFF,.,TRBJ1-1,TRBV29-1
CASSAGTSDGTDTQYF,many,TRBJ2-3,TRBV5-1
CSVDRGNTIYF,many,TRBJ1-3,TRBV29-1
CASRQGANTEAFF,.,TRBJ1-1,TRBV10-2
CASSPGPAYEQYF,.,TRBJ2-7,TRBV7-6
CASRDRGQEKLFF,few,TRBJ1-4,TRBV6-1
CSASPRGTEAFF,.,TRBJ1-1,TRBV20-1
CASSGALDRNEQFF,few,TRBJ2-1,TRBV7-9
CASRPRDRGRNEQFF,.,TRBJ2-1,TRBV6-6
CASSQGRGYTF,few,TRBJ1-2,TRBV25-1
CASSSPTGYHEQYF,.,TRBJ2-7,TRBV11-2
CSAIDRERMNTEAFF,.,TRBJ1-1,TRBV20-1
CSAEAGTSGFRAGDTQYF,.,TRBJ2-3,TRBV20-1
CASSSRENTDTQYF,.,TRBJ2-3,TRBV7-2
CASSLGFDDTDTQYF,.,TRBJ2-3,TRBV7-2
CSALLSFSEQFF,.,TRBJ2-1,TRBV20-1
CASSPSGVRDTQYF,.,TRBJ2-3,TRBV9
CASSWLANTEAFF,.,TRBJ1-1,TRBV27
CASSQDTGNTGELFF,few,TRBJ2-2,TRBV4-3
CASSLASGLGRGEAYEQFF,many,TRBJ2-1,TRBV7-6
CASSDRAYEQYF,many,TRBJ2-7,TRBV6-1